This entry lists 26 T cell receptor beta chains sequenced from one sample in a study of blood T cell repertoires in COVID-19. Libraries were prepared by immunoSEQ multiplex PCR; TCRdb keeps only in-frame clonotypes and omits some of them. This sample yields around 100,000 clones, of which around 84% are seen a single time; less than 2% belongs to the top ten. Material: peripheral blood. These receptors came from a man between 65 and 85 years old with active or convalescent COVID-19.

The chain is built from TRBV5-4 and TRBJ1-2; D is ambiguous. The germline gives CDR1 SGHNT, CDR2 YYREEE (reference sequence). V was trimmed by 4 bases and J by 5 bases, leaving 12 bases between them. The CDR3 length is 13 residues. The CDR3 DNA reads as TGTGCCAGCAGCGTCGGGAGAAGGTATGGCTACACCTTC. Protein: CASSVGRRYGYTF.

The table lists this clone with a few counts. The chain employs TRBV30 and TRBJ1-3; TRBD1 matches at 7 bases. This CDR3 is built from 14 residues. Germline assignment: CDR1 GTSNPN and CDR2 SVGIG (reference sequence). V lost 7 bases to trimming and J lost 0 bases; unmatched junction nucleotides: 6. DNA of the CDR3: TGTGCCTCCACGGGACAGTTCTCTGGAAACACCATATATTTT. Amino acids: CASTGQFSGNTIYF.

The chain couples TRBV6-5 to TRBJ2-3; a weak D match, TRBD1 (6 bases). The CDR3 is 12 residues long. V lost 2 bases and J lost 6, with 6 bases in between. CDR1 and CDR2 from the germline V gene are MNHEY and SVGAGI. The CDR3 loop is CASSYRGDTQYF. The CDR3 nucleotides are TGTGCCAGCAGTTACAGGGGGGATACGCAGTATTTT.

V and J are TRBV7-2 and TRBJ1-2; D may be TRBD1 (6 bases). Trimming cost V 5 bases and J 7 bases, with 11 bases left between them. Germline CDR1 SGHTA, CDR2 FQGNSA. The CDR3 has 12 amino acids. This chain's CDR3 is CASSNGQFGYTF. The CDR3, as DNA: TGTGCCAGCAGCAACGGACAGTTTGGCTACACCTTC.

The gene calls are TRBV10-3 and TRBJ2-5; 11 bases match TRBD2. With V trimmed by 11 bases and J by 4 bases, 9 bases remained unmatched. CDR1 ENHRY and CDR2 SYGVKD come from the germline V gene. The length of the CDR3 is 14 residues. CDR3 DNA: TGTGCCCATTCGGCTAGCGGGGGGCGAGAGACCCAGTACTTC. Translated, it gives CAHSASGGRETQYF.

The J gene is TRBJ2-5, the V gene TRBV20-1; D is unresolved. V was pared by 3 bases and J by 2 bases, with 10 bases between. The CDR3 is 13 amino acids. Germline CDR1 is DFQATT and CDR2 is SNEGSKA (reference sequence). The CDR3 nucleotides are TGCAGTGCTAGTCGGCAGGTTCAAGAGACCCAGTACTTC. This translates into CSASRQVQETQYF.

This chain uses TRBV7-6 with TRBJ1-1, with 8 bases fitting TRBD1. Trimming at V came to 4 bases and at J to 0 bases, leaving 7 bases not matched to a gene. This CDR3 has 16 residues. CDR1 and CDR2 from the germline V gene are SGHVS and FNYEAQ. CDR3 sequence reads: CASSSRPTGVNTEAFF. In nucleotides, the CDR3 is TGTGCCAGCAGCTCCCGCCCGACAGGGGTGAACACTGAAGCTTTCTTT.

The rearrangement uses TRBV6-1 and TRBJ2-3; D unclear. Deletions cut 6 bases from V and 1 base from J, with 11 bases between. From germline, CDR1 is MNHNS and CDR2 SASEGT. CDR3 size: 14 residues. The CDR3 sequence is CASRLRFGTDTQYF. The CDR3 DNA reads as TGTGCCAGCAGACTCCGCTTTGGCACAGATACGCAGTATTTT.

The rearrangement uses TRBV6-5 and TRBJ1-6; tentatively, D is TRBD1 (5 bases). The V end was cut by 5 bases, the J end by 5 bases, with 13 bases between. The CDR3 has 15 residues. CDR1 and CDR2 from the germline V gene are MNHEY and SVGAGI. This chain's CDR3 is CASSRTRADNSPLHF. The CDR3 nucleotides are TGTGCCAGCAGTCGGACACGGGCGGATAATTCACCCCTCCACTTT.

The chain recombines TRBV18 with TRBJ1-5; 7 bases fit TRBD1. V was pared by 4 bases and J by 1 base, with 10 bases of the junction left unmatched. The length of the CDR3 is 17 residues. Germline V gene data show CDR1 as KGHSH and CDR2 as LQKENI. The CDR3 reads CASSLNSGTASNQPQHF. In DNA form, the CDR3 reads TGTGCCAGCTCACTCAACTCCGGGACAGCCAGCAATCAGCCCCAGCATTTT.

This chain uses TRBV7-5 with TRBJ2-7; no check of the table's D call, TRBD1, against the DNA was made. TRBV7-5 counts as a pseudogene. The CDR3 runs to 16 residues. The CDR3 here is CARSFKGGQGCNEQYF. In nucleotides, the CDR3 is TGTGCCAGAAGCTTTAAGGGGGGACAGGGGTGCAACGAGCAGTACTTC.

V usage is TRBV3-1 (or the pseudogene TRBV3-2) and J usage is TRBJ2-5; the D is unclear. V dropped 2 bases and J dropped 2 bases, with 6 bases sitting between them. CDR1 is LGHDT, CDR2 YNNKEL, per germline (reference sequence). The CDR3 totals 13 residues. This CDR3 reads CASSQSPQETQYF. CDR3 DNA: TGTGCCAGCAGCCAAAGCCCACAAGAGACCCAGTACTTC.

The chain couples TRBV19 to TRBJ1-1, with D hard to call. V lost 1 base and J lost 7, with 10 bases in between. Germline loops: CDR1 LNHDA, CDR2 SQIVND (reference sequence). CDR3 length: 13 amino acids. The CDR3 here is CASSIGGRLEAFF. The CDR3 DNA reads as TGTGCCAGTAGTATAGGCGGCAGACTTGAAGCTTTCTTT.

J is TRBJ1-2 and V is TRBV28; D gene unclear. This CDR3 has 12 residues. The germline CDR1 and CDR2 sequences are MDHEN and SYDVKM. V was trimmed by 6 bases and J by 5 bases, leaving 10 bases between them. CDR3 residues: CASSLRVYGYTF. In DNA, the CDR3 is TGTGCCAGCAGCCTTCGGGTTTATGGCTACACCTTC.

The chain combines TRBV3-1 (or the pseudogene TRBV3-2) with TRBJ2-1, with a tentative D call TRBD2 (6 bases). The CDR3 sequence is 14 residues long. Germline-derived CDR1 and CDR2 are LGHDT and YNNKEL (reference sequence). V lost 4 bases and J 7 bases, leaving 14 bases between the germline ends. The CDR3 here is CASSPGLEGNEQFF. The CDR3 DNA sequence: TGTGCCAGCAGCCCGGGACTGGAGGGGAATGAGCAGTTCTTC.

This clone was picked up many times. The chain employs TRBV6-6 and TRBJ2-7, with a possible D match to TRBD2 (6 bases). CDR1 is MNHNY, CDR2 SVGAGI, per germline (reference sequence). The V gene lost 7 bases and the J gene lost 0 bases, with 16 bases spanning the gap. The CDR3 extends over 15 amino acids. CDR3 coding DNA: TGTGCCAGCATAGCGGCCAGTAAAAGCTCCTACGAGCAGTACTTC. This sequence encodes CASIAASKSSYEQYF.

This rearrangement joins TRBV30 to TRBJ2-1; possibly TRBD2 for D (5 bases). Trimming left V 0 bases short and J 9 bases short, with 12 bases between. The CDR3 runs to 13 residues. The V gene's germline CDR1 is GTSNPN and CDR2 SVGIG (reference sequence). In DNA, the CDR3 is TGTGCCTGGAGTGTCCTCGGAGGAGGTGAGCAGTTCTTC. Translating gives CAWSVLGGGEQFF.

The chain links TRBV28 to TRBJ1-3; TRBD1 aligns across 8 bases. Germline values: CDR1 MDHEN, CDR2 SYDVKM. The CDR3 covers 14 residues. V lost 5 bases, J lost 3 bases, and 3 bases stayed unmatched. The CDR3 DNA is TGTGCCAGCAGTCAAGGACAGGGTGGAAACACCATATATTTT. This codes for CASSQGQGGNTIYF.

V is TRBV4-2 and J is TRBJ1-1; 7 nucleotides line up with TRBD1. CDR1 and CDR2 from the germline V gene are LGHNA and YNFKEQ. The CDR3 extends over 14 amino acids. The V gene end was trimmed by 3 bases and the J gene end by 10 bases; junction bases not matched to a gene: 11. CDR3 loop: CASSQGDSGEGAFF. In DNA, the CDR3 is TGTGCCAGCAGCCAGGGGGACAGTGGAGAGGGAGCTTTCTTT.

This chain connects TRBV10-3 to TRBJ1-2; 9 nucleotides agree with TRBD1. Per germline, CDR1 ENHRY and CDR2 SYGVKD. V trimming: 7 bases; J trimming: 5 bases; junction bases outside the gene matches: 8. The CDR3 has 14 residues. CDR3 DNA: TGTGCCATCACCCCGGGACAGGGTGAATATGGCTACACCTTC. The encoded protein is CAITPGQGEYGYTF.

The J gene is TRBJ2-3, the V gene TRBV9; 11 positions agree with TRBD2. Trimming cost V 6 bases and J 0 bases; bases outside gene matches: 6. Per the germline V gene, CDR1 is SGDLS and CDR2 is YYNGEE. The CDR3 spans 16 residues. The DNA for the CDR3 is TGTGCCAGCACCCCTAGCGGGGGGCATAGCACAGATACGCAGTATTTT. It is translated as CASTPSGGHSTDTQYF.

V and J are TRBV6-2 or TRBV6-3 and TRBJ2-1; 10 nucleotides match TRBD2. Germline V lookup: CDR1 MNHEY, CDR2 SVGEGT. Losses at the gene ends were 0 bases for V and 7 bases for J; bases not matched to a gene: 0. This CDR3 comprises 14 residues. In DNA, the CDR3 is TGTGCCAGCAGTTACTCTAGCGGGAGGAATGAGCAGTTCTTC. Amino acid sequence: CASSYSSGRNEQFF.

The chain recombines TRBV7-2 with TRBJ1-1, with D possibly TRBD1 on 5 matching bases. Germline CDR1 is SGHTA and CDR2 is FQGNSA. The CDR3 is 17 residues long. The V end was cut by 3 bases, the J end by 3 bases, with 20 bases between. The CDR3 loop reads CASSFSARKGEDTEAFF. The CDR3 nucleotides are TGTGCCAGCAGCTTTAGCGCCCGGAAAGGGGAGGACACTGAAGCTTTCTTT.

J is TRBJ1-3 and V is TRBV3-1 (or the pseudogene TRBV3-2); a weak D match, TRBD1 (6 bases). V lost 6 bases, J lost 1 base, and 10 bases lay in between. Germline CDR1 is LGHDT and CDR2 is YNNKEL (reference sequence). CDR3 size: 14 residues. The CDR3 nucleotides are TGTGCCAGCAGACCTCAGGGGTCTGGAAACACCATATATTTT. It is translated as CASRPQGSGNTIYF.

The genes are TRBV9 and TRBJ1-6; tentative D call: TRBD1 (5 bases). The CDR3 is 13 amino acids. The V gene's germline CDR1 is SGDLS and CDR2 YYNGEE. The V end was cut by 0 bases, the J end by 7 bases, with 5 bases between. The CDR3 spells CASSVAGNSPLHF. DNA of the CDR3: TGTGCCAGCAGCGTAGCAGGGAATTCACCCCTCCACTTT.

The chain recombines TRBV7-9 with TRBJ1-1, with 11 bases aligning to TRBD1. From germline, CDR1 is SEHNR and CDR2 FQNEAQ (reference sequence). The CDR3 is 15 amino acids. V gave up 6 bases and J gave up 0 bases; unmatched junction bases: 3. The DNA for the CDR3 is TGTGCCAGCAGGTGGACAGGGGGCGTGAACACTGAAGCTTTCTTT. It encodes CASRWTGGVNTEAFF.